These 8 T cell receptor beta chains share one sample of origin, sequenced in a study of identical twins. TCRdb reprocessed the 5' RACE reads via MiXCR and lists one record per CDR3 protein. The sample lists 430,000 or so distinct CDR3 sequences, 20% to 25% occurring once. These data were likewise used in another study, on T cells expressing NK-cell markers.

The sequenced sample was CD4+ T cells sorted from blood. The receptor source for this set is a woman aged 18-35 years in good health.

The chain combines TRBV30 with TRBJ2-1; D unresolved. Trimming cost V 1 base and J 0 bases, with 10 bases left between them. The CDR3 consists of 15 residues. The V gene's germline CDR1 is GTSNPN and CDR2 SVGIG (reference sequence). The CDR3 sequence is CAWSEYGSSYNEQFF. The CDR3 DNA follows: TGTGCCTGGAGTGAGTACGGTAGCTCCTACAATGAGCAGTTCTTC.

The rearrangement joins TRBV24-1 to TRBJ2-5; TRBD1 might be the D (6 bases). The germline V gene has CDR1 KGHDR and CDR2 SFDVKD. V was pared by 4 bases and J by 5 bases, with 16 bases between. The CDR3 loop spans 15 amino acids. The CDR3 DNA reads TGTGCCACCAGTGACACAACAGGGAACCGGGAGACCCAGTACTTC. Translating it yields CATSDTTGNRETQYF.

The chain joins TRBV20-1 to TRBJ2-5; a weak D match, TRBD2 (6 bases). Trimming took 0 bases from V and 9 from J, leaving 20 bases between them. The CDR3 extends over 15 amino acids. Germline CDR1 DFQATT, CDR2 SNEGSKA (reference sequence). For the CDR3, the DNA is TGCAGTGCTAGAGATCGGGGGACTGTTTCTGGAGCCCAGTACTTC. Translating gives CSARDRGTVSGAQYF.

The J gene is TRBJ2-1, the V gene TRBV20-1; 9 bases line up with TRBD1. With 1 base clipped from V and 8 bases from J, the junction kept 6 bases outside the gene matches. The germline gives CDR1 DFQATT, CDR2 SNEGSKA (reference sequence). The CDR3 is 14 amino acids. The CDR3 region has the DNA TGCAGTGCTAGAGGAGAACAGGGGGCGGATGAGCAGTTCTTC. Protein product: CSARGEQGADEQFF.

There are a few counts of this clonotype. The chain joins TRBV4-3 to TRBJ2-2; 13 bases fit TRBD2. The CDR3 covers 16 residues. Germline CDR1 and CDR2: LGHNA and YSLEER. Unmatched junction bases numbered 2, after V lost 4 bases and J lost 3 bases. The CDR3 sequence: CASSRGLAGDTGELFF. The CDR3 nucleotides are TGCGCCAGCAGCCGCGGACTAGCGGGGGACACCGGGGAGCTGTTTTTT.

J is TRBJ1-4 and V is TRBV12-3 or TRBV12-4; D ambiguous. Trimming removed 3 bases at V and 4 bases at J, with 3 bases between. The CDR3 runs 12 residues. In DNA form, the CDR3 reads TGTGCCAGCAGTTTTATTAATGAAAAACTGTTTTTT. Its translation: CASSFINEKLFF.

This clonotype was observed a few times. The chain carries TRBV29-1 and TRBJ2-7; D is unresolved. The V end was cut by 4 bases, the J end by 4 bases, with 17 bases between. Germline V gives CDR1 SQVTM, CDR2 ANQGSEA. The CDR3 covers 14 residues. CDR3 amino acids: CSVGGRQTGYEQYF. Here the CDR3 DNA reads TGCAGCGTTGGAGGAAGACAAACCGGGTACGAGCAGTACTTC.

This clonotype was seen a few times. The rearrangement joins TRBV7-2 to TRBJ2-7; D remains unclear. The CDR3 is 12 amino acids. V was pared by 5 bases and J by 3 bases, with 8 bases between. From germline, CDR1 is SGHTA and CDR2 FQGNSA. The CDR3 region is CASSVFLYEQYF. The CDR3 DNA follows: TGTGCCAGCAGCGTTTTCCTCTACGAGCAGTACTTC.